The 15 T cell receptor beta chains presented below share a single source sample, sequenced in a study of T cells in Graves' hyperthyroidism and ophthalmopathy. TCR beta CDR3 regions were amplified from RNA. A first-round RT-PCR of the TCR CDR3 used the HTBI primer set. TCRdb re-called the multiplex PCR reads through MiXCR, storing one row per CDR3 protein. This table holds around 240,000 distinct CDR3 sequences, just over 14% found once. The specimen sequenced was blood. The receptors stem from a middle-aged woman with Graves' hyperthyroidism that later progressed to Graves' ophthalmopathy.

The chain recombines TRBV14 with TRBJ1-2; D is unclear. Germline CDR1 reads SGHDN; CDR2 reads FVKESK. The CDR3 covers 13 residues. The V end was cut by 1 base, the J end by 6 bases, with 9 bases between. The CDR3 nucleotides are TGTGCCAGCAGCCAAGCCTGGCAGGATGGCTACACCTTC. Translated: CASSQAWQDGYTF.

This clonotype was recorded many times. This chain uses TRBV11-2 with TRBJ2-1; 12 bases line up with TRBD2. From germline, CDR1 is SGHAT and CDR2 FQNNGV. The CDR3 has 19 amino acids. Trimming took 5 bases from V and 0 from J; bases not matched to a gene: 11. The CDR3 DNA reads as TGTGCCAGCAGCCGCAGACTAGCGGGAGTGAAGACCTCCTACAATGAGCAGTTCTTC. Translation: CASSRRLAGVKTSYNEQFF.

The chain carries TRBV5-4 and TRBJ2-1; D is uncertain. The ends were cut back, 2 bases at V and 4 bases at J, with 7 bases in the middle. The CDR3 has 13 amino acids. Germline assignment: CDR1 SGHNT and CDR2 YYREEE (reference sequence). CDR3 bases: TGTGCCAGCAGCTTTTTGGGATACAATGAGCAGTTCTTC. Translated: CASSFLGYNEQFF. Full variable domain (rest looked up from reference TRBV5-4 and TRBJ2-1): ETGVTQSPTHLIKTRGQQVTLRCSSQSGHNTVSWYQQALGQGPQFIFQYYREEENGRGNFPPRFSGLQFPNYSSELNVNALELDDSALYLCASSFLGYNEQFFGPGTRLTVL.

This clonotype was counted at least ten times. The V and J genes are TRBV11-2 and TRBJ2-7; TRBD1 aligns across 9 bases. V lost 6 bases, J lost 6 bases, and 9 bases stayed unmatched. CDR1 is SGHAT, CDR2 FQNNGV, per germline. The CDR3 totals 14 residues. CDR3 sequence reads: CASRRTGENFEQYF. The DNA of the CDR3 is TGTGCCAGCAGACGGACAGGGGAGAATTTCGAGCAGTACTTC.

Remarks on this clonotype: A much larger clone lies a single base off, so this may be a read error. This chain links TRBV4-1 with TRBJ2-3, with TRBD2 matching 8 bases. Trimming took 3 bases from V and 2 from J; bases not matched to a gene: 10. Germline loops: CDR1 MGHRA, CDR2 YSYEKL. The CDR3 contains 17 residues. The CDR3 reads CASSQVGPAGATDTQYF. Here the CDR3 DNA reads TGCGCCAGCAGCCAGGTCGGACCAGCGGGGGCCACAGATACGCAGTATTTT.

This clonotype is deemed medium-sized. The chain carries TRBV27 and TRBJ2-5; D is perhaps TRBD1 or TRBD2 (6 bases each). The CDR3 spans 15 residues. Germline values: CDR1 MNHEY, CDR2 SMNVEV (reference sequence). Trimming stripped 6 bases from V and 7 bases from J, with 21 bases between. Here the CDR3 reads CASSYRAGSLGTQYF. The CDR3 DNA reads TGTGCCAGCAGCTACAGGGCGGGGTCTTTGGGGACCCAGTACTTC.

The table lists this clonotype with many counts. The V and J genes are TRBV12-3 or TRBV12-4 and TRBJ1-1, with D perhaps matching TRBD1 (6 bases). The CDR3 length is 15 residues. V lost 1 base and J 3 bases, leaving 12 bases between the germline ends. For the CDR3, the DNA is TGTGCCAGCAGTTTAGGAAATCCAGGGGACACTGAAGCTTTCTTT. Protein sequence: CASSLGNPGDTEAFF.

V and J are TRBV6-2 or TRBV6-3 and TRBJ2-1; tentatively, D is TRBD1 (6 bases). The CDR3 contains 13 residues. Germline V lookup: CDR1 MNHEY, CDR2 SVGEGT. Trimming took 4 bases from V and 5 from J, leaving 9 bases between them. CDR3 coding DNA: TGTGCCAGCAGTTCCCGGGACAACAATGAGCAGTTCTTC. This sequence encodes CASSSRDNNEQFF.

V usage is TRBV28 and J usage is TRBJ1-4; 10 positions agree with TRBD1. The germline CDR1 and CDR2 sequences are MDHEN and SYDVKM. The CDR3 consists of 17 residues. V dropped 6 bases and J dropped 7; count of bases not matched to a gene: 14. This chain's CDR3 is CASRYRDRGFESEKLFF. The CDR3 nucleotides are TGTGCCAGCAGATACCGGGACAGGGGTTTCGAGAGTGAAAAACTGTTTTTT.

This clonotype was seen ten or more times. This chain uses TRBV30 with TRBJ2-7; TRBD2 might be the D (6 bases). The CDR3 loop spans 14 amino acids. The V and J ends lost 5 bases and 0 bases respectively, with 14 bases between them. Germline CDR1 is GTSNPN and CDR2 is SVGIG (reference sequence). CDR3: CAWGKGGSSYEQYF. The CDR3 bases are TGTGCCTGGGGGAAGGGAGGTAGCTCCTACGAGCAGTACTTC.

This clonotype has a handful of counts. The V and J genes are TRBV13 and TRBJ2-1; either TRBD1 or TRBD2 may fit D (5 bases each). Deletions cut 5 bases from V and 0 bases from J, with 17 bases between. Germline V gene data show CDR1 as PRHDT and CDR2 as FYEKMQ (reference sequence). This CDR3 has 17 amino acids. This CDR3 reads CASSLLRDPLSYNEQFF. The DNA of the CDR3 is TGTGCCAGCAGCCTACTCCGGGACCCTCTCTCCTACAATGAGCAGTTCTTC.

At least ten counts were recorded for this clonotype. The chain recombines TRBV7-9 with TRBJ2-3; 8 bases fit TRBD1. This CDR3 has 14 amino acids. Germline V gives CDR1 SEHNR, CDR2 FQNEAQ (reference sequence). The V segment lost 5 bases and the J segment 2 bases; nucleotides outside the gene matches: 3. This CDR3 is CASSGTGSTDTQYF. In nucleotides, the CDR3 is TGTGCCAGCAGCGGGACAGGCTCCACAGATACGCAGTATTTT.

This clonotype has ten or more counts. Sequence at one end of the junction differs from germline and may be a read error. The gene calls are TRBV12-3 or TRBV12-4 and TRBJ2-2, with TRBD2 matching over 9 bases. This CDR3 spans 17 amino acids. The CDR3 protein is CASRSTSGNRKTEELFF. Written as DNA, the CDR3 is TGTGCCAGCAGATCGACTAGCGGAAACAGAAAGACCGAGGAGCTGTTTTTT.

This clonotype was seen many times. This sequence joins TRBV27 and TRBJ2-1; D is perhaps TRBD1 or TRBD2 (5 bases each). The V gene lost 4 bases and the J gene lost 6 bases, with 13 bases spanning the gap. Germline V gives CDR1 MNHEY, CDR2 SMNVEV (reference sequence). The CDR3 spans 14 residues. CDR3 nucleotides: TGTGCCAGCAGTTATGGGGGTTTCCCCAATGAGCAGTTCTTC. Translating gives CASSYGGFPNEQFF.

This clonotype came up a few times. The rearrangement links TRBV4-1 to TRBJ2-4; D perhaps matches TRBD1 (5 bases). V was shortened by 2 bases and J by 7 bases, with 15 bases between the two germline ends. Germline-derived CDR1 and CDR2 are MGHRA and YSYEKL. The CDR3 spans 15 residues. CDR3 in DNA: TGCGCCAGCAGCCAAACGTCGGTGACAGTGAACATTCAGTACTTC. It yields the protein CASSQTSVTVNIQYF.